Reported below is one TCR beta chain. This clone's antigen is unknown. No much larger clone is present one base from it, and per-base qualities are unavailable. The donors were healthy, HIV-negative adults who had no recently reported acute infections or vaccinations. Every donor was a Caucasian adult living in Nashville, Tennessee, USA. Magnetic negative selection was used to enrich CD4+ T cells, after which naive cells were positively selected on CD45RA and the negative fraction became the memory subset. Blood was collected by leukapheresis, and PBMCs were isolated by Ficoll-Histopaque density gradient centrifugation and then cryopreserved in liquid nitrogen vapor phase. Analytical flow cytometry was used to check the purity and quantity of every magnetically sorted T cell population. Each sorted fraction had its genomic DNA isolated and then quantified by UV absorbance on a Nanodrop 2000c. Sequences SEHNR (CDR1) and FQNEAQ (CDR2) are obtained from the germline V gene (reference sequence). At the junction V is shortened by 7 bases and J by 4 bases, with 16 bases in between. The CDR3 covers 14 residues, taking in both the cysteine and the phenylalanine. Only the CDR3 DNA stays, 42 bases, in frame from base 1.

The record originates from a study of shared clonotypes between healthy human individuals (dated by TCRdb to 2018 to 2021). Describing the broader study: A couple of women and three men aged 18 to 49 years were included in the cohort. To estimate repertoire size and how much clonotype sharing occurs between individuals, the study deeply sequenced the blood TCR repertoires of roughly 5 healthy adults. Different laboratories and diverse techniques were used to prepare libraries and sequence TCR repertoires, to increase sequencing depth and limit assay-specific biases. Per donor, three plates each were used for CD4 naive and CD4 memory, two for CD8 naive, and one for CD8 memory. Per donor, leukapheresis produced somewhere between about 0.9 and 9.5 billion PBMCs. Paper-wide results and their limitations: Even with the large sequencing depth, rarefaction of the sorted-subset datasets indicated that sequencing was incomplete. Naive subsets generally had larger estimated clonotype richness than memory subsets. Compared with non-shared clonotypes, the clonotypes found in all four sorted-subset donors had higher generation probabilities. Sampling was restricted to blood, and TCR repertoires in tissues likely differ from the TCR repertoires found in blood. Across a handful of donors, about 4.5% of naive CD4, 3.5% of naive CD8, 2% to 2.5% of memory CD4, and about 0.4% of memory CD8 clonotypes were shared. Pairwise subsampling indicated that sequencing depth was expected to affect the degree of clonotype sharing among donors. The genetic and exposure-history diversity represented was limited by the small number of donors.

Using the deep immunoSEQ assay, TCR CDR3 regions were amplified from genomic DNA by multiplex PCR. Extracted genomic DNA from each cell subset was spread evenly across all wells of several immunoSEQ 96-well plates, with each plate serving as a replicate. For sorted subsets, each replicate PCR was loaded with around 200 ng genomic DNA, equivalent to 25,000 to 35,000 T cell genomes. Purified libraries were quantified with a Qubit 3.0 fluorometer, sized on a Bioanalyzer 2100, and re-quantified with the KAPA Library Quantification kit. Every immunoSEQ 96-well plate was sequenced on a separate single-read 150-cycle Illumina NextSeq 550 flow cell. The source study handled its data this way. Because the immunoSEQ output included only junctional sequences and no quality scores, the filtering could not be the same as the filtering used for full-length reads. To assign V/J genes and CDR3, sequences were annotated using PyIR, a Python wrapper for IgBLAST v1.9, with IMGT germline references. Reads were removed for weak V/J assignments (E-value above 1e-6), missing CDR3, stop codons, out-of-frame junctions, or ambiguous translated residues. A V3J clonotype was defined by an identical inferred V gene, J gene, and CDR3 amino acid sequence. Percentage overlap between repertoires was computed as shared unique clonotypes divided by the size of the smaller repertoire. Three approaches were used to assess repertoire richness: RTK rarefaction, the Chao1 estimator, and Recon v2.1 estimates of unobserved clonotypes. Generation probabilities for all TCRbeta clonotypes obtained by the gDNA method from four donors were computed using OLGA. This immuneACCESS table, as held by TCRdb, lists in-frame sequences with V and J called but not all clones. Of the missing ones, under half trace to an unresolved V gene in checked studies; the others have no known cause. V and J calls plus clone size are reproduced from that table; the DNA served to infer D and trimming. The sample records under 1,100,000 clones, 75% to 80% of which are singletons. The ten largest make up around 0.6% of the sample.

Sequenced sample: memory CD4+ T cells from PBMCs. What the cell subset or site label conveys for this sample: CD45RA-negative fraction. This receptor was identified in a man between 18 and 29 years old in good health. Some clones in this sample may be carry-over from other donors' samples. This receptor chain uses TRBV7-9 and TRBJ1-1; TRBD1 is a weak D gene call, 6 bases matching. The nucleotide sequence reads as follows: TGTGCCAGCACCACGAAAGGGGGGAGCACTGAAGCTTTCTTT. Its protein reads: CASTTKGGSTEAFF.